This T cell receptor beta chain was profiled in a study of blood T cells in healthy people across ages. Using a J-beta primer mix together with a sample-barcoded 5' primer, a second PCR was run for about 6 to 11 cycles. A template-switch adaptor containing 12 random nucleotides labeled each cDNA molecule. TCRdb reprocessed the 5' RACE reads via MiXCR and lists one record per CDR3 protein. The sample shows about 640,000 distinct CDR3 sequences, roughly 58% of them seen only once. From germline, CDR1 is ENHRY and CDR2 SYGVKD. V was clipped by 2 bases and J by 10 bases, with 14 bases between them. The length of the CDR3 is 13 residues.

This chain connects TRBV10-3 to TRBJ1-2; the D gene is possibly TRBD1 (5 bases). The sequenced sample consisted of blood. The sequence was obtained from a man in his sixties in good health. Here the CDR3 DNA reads TGTGCCATCAGTGAGGGGACTCGAGGGGACTACACCTTC. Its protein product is CAISEGTRGDYTF.